The clone carrying this T cell receptor (beta chain) was observed a few times. Antigen unknown. TCR beta CDR3 regions were amplified from RNA. In the first-round RT-PCR of the TCR CDR3, the HTBI primer set was used. MiXCR, run by TCRdb on the multiplex PCR reads, gives a single entry per CDR3 protein. The table has roughly 280,000 distinct CDR3 sequences, more than 15% seen once; the top ten hold roughly 50%. This record comes from a study of T cells in Graves' hyperthyroidism and ophthalmopathy. Study-wide findings and caveats: Model output signaled ophthalmopathy a median about 6.3 months ahead of onset. The majority of expanded thyroid clonotypes above 0.001 also appeared in blood.

Sequenced input: blood. The clonotype was recovered from a woman aged 60 to 75 with Graves' ophthalmopathy.

The CDR3 region is CASSTRDRLYNEQFF. The CDR3 DNA sequence: TGCGCCAGCTCGACACGGGACAGACTCTACAATGAGCAGTTCTTC. The chain links TRBV10-2 to TRBJ2-1; 7 nucleotides line up with TRBD1. CDR1 and CDR2 from the germline V gene are WSHSY and SAAADI. Trimming removed 8 bases from V and 3 bases from J; junction bases left unmatched: 10. This CDR3 comprises 15 residues.